This T cell receptor (beta chain) was retrieved from a study of OX40 agonist ivuxolimab in advanced cancers. Study context: The study enrolled dose-escalation patients with hepatocellular carcinoma, melanoma, renal cell or head and neck cancer.

Germline CDR1 is MNHNY and CDR2 is SVGAGI (reference sequence). Deletions cut 2 bases from V and 6 bases from J, with 13 bases between. This CDR3 contains 14 residues. Produced via immunoSEQ multiplex PCR; TCRdb's table is partial and in-frame only. This table holds tens of thousands of clones, approximately 83% found once. This receptor was taken from an adult with an advanced solid tumor such as melanoma, head and neck, liver or kidney cancer. Sequenced here: CD4+ or CD8+ T cells sorted from blood, sampled in a trial of the OX40 agonist ivuxolimab. The chain employs TRBV6-6 and TRBJ2-5; D might be TRBD1 (6 bases). The DNA for the CDR3 is TGTGCCAGCAGTTACAACGAACAGGGACAGACCCAGTACTTC. This sequence encodes CASSYNEQGQTQYF.